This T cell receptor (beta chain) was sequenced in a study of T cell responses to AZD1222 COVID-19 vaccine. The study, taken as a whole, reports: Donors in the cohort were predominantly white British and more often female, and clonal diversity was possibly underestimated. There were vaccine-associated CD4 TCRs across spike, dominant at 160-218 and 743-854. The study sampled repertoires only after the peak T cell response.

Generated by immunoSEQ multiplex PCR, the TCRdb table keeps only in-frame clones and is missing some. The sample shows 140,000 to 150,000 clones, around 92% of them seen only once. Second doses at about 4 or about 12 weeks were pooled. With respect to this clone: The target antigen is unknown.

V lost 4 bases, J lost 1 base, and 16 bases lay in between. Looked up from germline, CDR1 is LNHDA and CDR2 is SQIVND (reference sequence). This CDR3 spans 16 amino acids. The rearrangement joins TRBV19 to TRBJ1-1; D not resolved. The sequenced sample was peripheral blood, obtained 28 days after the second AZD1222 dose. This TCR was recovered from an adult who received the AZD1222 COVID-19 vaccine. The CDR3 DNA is TGTGCCAGTAGTAGCCACCCCTCGGCAGAGAACACTGAAGCTTTCTTT. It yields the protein CASSSHPSAENTEAFF.